One sample yielded the 30 T cell receptor beta chains listed below, sequenced in a study of memory CD4+ T cells and cytomegalovirus serostatus. Here immunoSEQ multiplex PCR was the method, and the copy in TCRdb shows in-frame clones only, minus some. The repertoire holds tens of thousands of clones, with less than 85% as singletons. Single viable CD3+CD4+CD8-CD45RO+ cells were sorted as the memory CD4+ T cells. The source material was memory CD4+ T cells from blood. The receptor source for this set is an adult in good health and CMV-seronegative. Some clones in this sample may be carry-over from other donors' samples.

J is TRBJ1-3 and V is TRBV19; tentatively, D is TRBD1 (6 bases). Trimming pared 9 bases from V and 0 bases from J, leaving 15 bases between. Germline-derived CDR1 and CDR2 are LNHDA and SQIVND (reference sequence). The length of the CDR3 is 15 residues. The CDR3 nucleotides read TGTGCCAGCTTTAACAGGGCCAGCTCTGGAAACACCATATATTTT. Amino acid sequence: CASFNRASSGNTIYF.

The genes are TRBV6-6 and TRBJ1-2, with D maybe TRBD1 (6 bases). The CDR3 loop spans 16 amino acids. The germline V and J ends were trimmed by 0 bases and 4 bases, with 15 bases remaining between them. Germline assignment: CDR1 MNHNY and CDR2 SVGAGI (reference sequence). CDR3 loop: CASSYSSLQGTYGYTF. The DNA for the CDR3 is TGTGCCAGCAGTTACTCGAGCCTACAGGGAACCTATGGCTACACCTTC.

This clone has just one count. The V and J genes are TRBV27 and TRBJ2-7; D is perhaps TRBD2 (5 bases). CDR1 MNHEY and CDR2 SMNVEV come from the germline V gene (reference sequence). The CDR3 covers 13 residues. V was clipped by 3 bases and J by 2 bases, with 8 bases between them. The CDR3 reads CASSFQRTYEQYF. The CDR3 region has the DNA TGTGCCAGCAGTTTCCAGCGGACCTACGAGCAGTACTTC.

The genes are TRBV19 and TRBJ2-5; the D is unclear. V was clipped by 2 bases and J by 1 base, with 2 bases between them. Germline V lookup: CDR1 LNHDA, CDR2 SQIVND (reference sequence). The CDR3 spans 12 residues. The chain's CDR3 is CASSITQETQYF. The CDR3 bases are TGTGCCAGTAGTATAACCCAAGAGACCCAGTACTTC.

The chain recombines TRBV27 with TRBJ1-1, with a possible D match to TRBD1 (6 bases). This CDR3 spans 16 amino acids. The germline gives CDR1 MNHEY, CDR2 SMNVEV (reference sequence). Trimming took 6 bases from V and 8 from J, leaving 25 bases between them. CDR3 nucleotides: TGTGCCAGCAGGGAGCTATCTTTGGCACAGGGCCGGGAAGCTTTCTTT. Its protein is CASRELSLAQGREAFF.

This sequence joins TRBV29-1 and TRBJ1-1; D is perhaps TRBD1 (5 bases). The V end was cut by 6 bases, the J end by 14 bases, with 25 bases between. The CDR3 length is 13 residues. Germline CDR1 is SQVTM and CDR2 is ANQGSEA. The CDR3 nucleotides read TGCAGCGTGGGGGGGGTTCGATACGAAAGGGGCTTCTTT. Its translation: CSVGGVRYERGFF.

V gene TRBV7-6 combines with J gene TRBJ1-2; unclear D gene. Trimming stripped 2 bases from V and 0 bases from J, with 4 bases between. This CDR3 is built from 13 residues. Germline V gene lookup returns CDR1 SGHVS and CDR2 FNYEAQ. Written as DNA, the CDR3 is TGTGCCAGCAGCTTATCAGCTAACTATGGCTACACCTTC. Translated, it gives CASSLSANYGYTF.

The chain carries TRBV4-2 and TRBJ1-4, with no clear D. The CDR3 contains 17 residues. V lost 0 bases and J lost 10, with 21 bases in between. From germline, CDR1 is LGHNA and CDR2 YNFKEQ. This CDR3 reads CASSQDFNWPVGRKLFF. CDR3 sequence (DNA): TGTGCCAGCAGCCAAGATTTCAATTGGCCGGTAGGGAGAAAACTGTTTTTT.

This clone was seen a handful of times. The J gene is TRBJ1-2, the V gene TRBV30; tentative D call: TRBD1 (5 bases). CDR3 length equals 12 residues. Germline CDR1 and CDR2: GTSNPN and SVGIG (reference sequence). V lost 4 bases and J 7 bases, leaving 13 bases between the germline ends. CDR3 residues: CAWNTGPPGYTF. The CDR3 DNA reads TGTGCCTGGAATACAGGCCCCCCTGGCTACACCTTC.

The chain is built from TRBV5-1 and TRBJ1-1; 8 positions match TRBD1. Germline V gene lookup returns CDR1 SGHRS and CDR2 YFSETQ. The trim removed 4 bases at V and 1 base at J, leaving 6 bases unmatched. The CDR3 is made up of 15 amino acids. CDR3 coding DNA: TGCGCCAGCAGCCTGGGCAGGGGGCAGAACACTGAAGCTTTCTTT. Its translation: CASSLGRGQNTEAFF.

In this sample, this clone turned up a few times. The chain is built from TRBV6-6 and TRBJ2-1; D possibly corresponds to TRBD1 (6 bases). CDR1 MNHNY and CDR2 SVGAGI come from the germline V gene (reference sequence). V gave up 7 bases and J gave up 0 bases, with 16 bases separating them. The CDR3 is 16 residues long. This CDR3 is CASTQTGPSSYNEQFF. Here the CDR3 DNA reads TGTGCCAGCACCCAGACAGGCCCGAGCTCCTACAATGAGCAGTTCTTC.

V and J are TRBV7-9 and TRBJ1-5, with 7 bases lining up with TRBD1. Germline lookup yields CDR1 SEHNR and CDR2 FQNEAQ (reference sequence). After removal of 5 bases from V and 6 bases from J, the junction contained 13 bases not matched to a gene. This CDR3 has 16 residues. The CDR3 reads CASSPSGQGEGQPQHF. CDR3 DNA: TGTGCCAGCAGCCCAAGTGGGCAGGGGGAAGGTCAGCCCCAGCATTTT.

This chain connects TRBV5-4 to TRBJ1-2; 9 bases match TRBD1. CDR1 is SGHNT and CDR2 is YYREEE in the germline V gene (reference sequence). J gave up 5 bases and V 4 bases, and 12 bases lay outside the gene matches. CDR3 length: 16 residues. The CDR3 DNA is TGTGCCAGCAGCCCTACTTACGCCGACAGGGGGTATGGCTACACCTTC. Translated: CASSPTYADRGYGYTF.

The V gene is TRBV6-5, the J gene TRBJ2-2; D is ambiguous. Trimming removed 8 bases at V and 2 bases at J, with 6 bases between. CDR3 length: 12 amino acids. The germline V gene encodes CDR1 MNHEY and CDR2 SVGAGI. The DNA for the CDR3 is TGTGCCAGCCAGCAAAACACCGGGGAGCTGTTTTTT. Protein sequence: CASQQNTGELFF.

This chain uses TRBV18 with TRBJ1-3; 8 bases align to TRBD1. Germline CDR1 KGHSH, CDR2 LQKENI. J was trimmed by 6 bases and V by 3 bases; bases with no gene match: 7. This CDR3 comprises 15 residues. The CDR3 is CASSPSGGFVNTIYF. The DNA for the CDR3 is TGTGCCAGCTCACCCTCAGGGGGCTTTGTAAACACCATATATTTT.

This chain links TRBV4-2 with TRBJ2-7; possibly TRBD1 or TRBD2 for D (5 bases each). The CDR3 is made up of 14 amino acids. The germline CDR1 and CDR2 sequences are LGHNA and YNFKEQ. V was clipped by 1 base and J by 6 bases, with 13 bases between them. The CDR3 is CASSQVMGETEQYF. CDR3 in DNA: TGTGCCAGCAGCCAAGTTATGGGGGAGACCGAGCAGTACTTC.

This chain uses TRBV7-6 with TRBJ1-1; tentative D call: TRBD1 (6 bases). The CDR3 is made up of 16 amino acids. Germline V lookup: CDR1 SGHVS, CDR2 FNYEAQ. Trimming removed 6 bases at V and 1 base at J, with 18 bases between. The CDR3 nucleotides read TGTGCCAGCAGTGCGGGGGGATGGGGGGCGAACACTGAAGCTTTCTTT. Protein: CASSAGGWGANTEAFF.

This clone was counted between two and nine times. The V and J genes are TRBV2 and TRBJ1-5, with D hard to call. The germline V and J ends were trimmed by 8 bases and 0 bases, with 8 bases remaining between them. The germline V gene encodes CDR1 SNHLY and CDR2 FYNNEI. This CDR3 spans 13 amino acids. The CDR3, as DNA: TGTGCCAGCCAAGATGATAGCAATCAGCCCCAGCATTTT. Translation gives CASQDDSNQPQHF. Together with reference TRBV2 and TRBJ1-5, the CDR3 gives the full variable domain: EPEVTQTPSHQVTQMGQEVILRCVPISNHLYFYWYRQILGQKVEFLVSFYNNEISEKSEIFDDQFSVERPDGSNFTLKIRSTKLEDSAMYFCASQDDSNQPQHFGDGTRLSIL.

This sequence joins TRBV7-8 and TRBJ2-5; D not certain. Trimming cost V 5 bases and J 1 base, with 8 bases left between them. The CDR3 length is 13 residues. The germline gives CDR1 SGHVS, CDR2 FQNEAQ. The CDR3 nucleotides read TGTGCCAGCAGCCCCGTCCCCCAAGAGACCCAGTACTTC. It codes for CASSPVPQETQYF.

This clone turned up a few times. This sequence joins TRBV30 and TRBJ1-1; unclear D gene. V was trimmed by 2 bases and J by 1 base, leaving 8 bases between them. Germline V gene lookup returns CDR1 GTSNPN and CDR2 SVGIG (reference sequence). CDR3 size: 13 residues. The DNA for the CDR3 is TGTGCCTGGAGTTTGGCAGCGAACACTGAAGCTTTCTTT. Its translation is CAWSLAANTEAFF.

CDR3 DNA sequence: TGTGCCAGCAGTCCCATCAGGGCGGGGGCCAACGTCCTGACTTTC. This gives the protein CASSPIRAGANVLTF. This sequence joins TRBV28 and TRBJ2-6, with D possibly matching TRBD1 (5 bases). The CDR3 contains 15 residues. The germline V and J ends were trimmed by 5 bases and 4 bases, with 12 bases remaining between them. Germline CDR1 is MDHEN and CDR2 is SYDVKM.

The chain recombines TRBV29-1 with TRBJ2-4; TRBD1 agrees at 9 bases. Losses at the gene ends were 6 bases for V and 6 bases for J; bases not matched to a gene: 12. The CDR3 has 15 residues. Germline CDR1 and CDR2: SQVTM and ANQGSEA. This CDR3 is CSVEITGGVGNIQYF. The CDR3 nucleotides read TGCAGCGTGGAAATTACAGGGGGCGTCGGAAACATTCAGTACTTC.

V gene TRBV5-1 combines with J gene TRBJ1-5, with TRBD1 matching 7 bases. CDR1 SGHRS and CDR2 YFSETQ come from the germline V gene. The length of the CDR3 is 15 residues. V lost 1 base and J lost 3; bases outside the gene matches: 4. CDR3 bases: TGCGCCAGCAGCTTGCAAGGGGGCCTCAATCAGCCCCAGCATTTT. Its protein is CASSLQGGLNQPQHF. The full variable domain, its missing parts supplied by reference TRBV5-1 and TRBJ1-5, is KAGVTQTPRYLIKTRGQQVTLSCSPISGHRSVSWYQQTPGQGLQFLFEYFSETQRNKGNFPGRFSGRQFSNSRSEMNVSTLELGDSALYLCASSLQGGLNQPQHFGDGTRLSIL.

This clone was seen just once. The chain couples TRBV7-3 to TRBJ1-1; perhaps TRBD1 as D (5 bases). The germline V gene has CDR1 SGHTA and CDR2 FQGTGA. V gave up 2 bases and J gave up 3 bases, with 10 bases separating them. CDR3 length equals 14 residues. The CDR3: CASSLEGPHTEAFF. In nucleotides, the CDR3 is TGTGCCAGCAGCTTAGAGGGGCCACACACTGAAGCTTTCTTT.

The sample holds one count of this clone. The gene calls are TRBV7-9 and TRBJ2-4; D unresolved. Trimming shortened V by 3 bases and J by 0 bases, and 9 bases separated the two germline ends. Germline assignment: CDR1 SEHNR and CDR2 FQNEAQ (reference sequence). The CDR3 spans 15 residues. This CDR3 is CASSFDRLAKNIQYF. For the CDR3, the DNA is TGTGCCAGCAGCTTCGACCGACTAGCCAAAAACATTCAGTACTTC.

The chain recombines TRBV12-5 with TRBJ1-1; D gene unclear. The germline V gene has CDR1 LGHNT and CDR2 FRNRAP. V gave up 2 bases and J gave up 4 bases, with 2 bases separating them. CDR3 length equals 11 residues. CDR3 coding DNA: TGTGCTAGTGGTTTGAGCACTGAAGCTTTCTTT. Translated: CASGLSTEAFF.

The chain couples TRBV4-1 to TRBJ2-5, with D tentatively TRBD2 (5 bases). Germline V gene sequence: CDR1 MGHRA, CDR2 YSYEKL. Trimming took 4 bases from V and 4 from J, leaving 10 bases between them. The CDR3 totals 13 residues. The CDR3 region has the DNA TGCGCCAGCAGCCGACTTGAGGGAGAGACCCAGTACTTC. Residues: CASSRLEGETQYF.

This rearrangement joins TRBV13 to TRBJ1-5, with D hard to call. Germline V gene sequence: CDR1 PRHDT, CDR2 FYEKMQ (reference sequence). V gave up 3 bases and J gave up 4 bases, with 10 bases separating them. CDR3 length: 14 residues. The CDR3 spells CASSFGRANQPQHF. In nucleotides, the CDR3 is TGTGCCAGCAGCTTCGGGAGAGCTAATCAGCCCCAGCATTTT.

The rearrangement links TRBV7-2 to TRBJ1-2; D might be TRBD1 (6 bases). The CDR3 has 13 residues. CDR1 and CDR2 from the germline V gene are SGHTA and FQGNSA. Trimming cost V 5 bases and J 5 bases, with 12 bases left between them. The CDR3 nucleotides read TGTGCCAGCAGCCTAACAGGGAAATATGGCTACACCTTC. Translating it yields CASSLTGKYGYTF.

This chain connects TRBV18 to TRBJ1-4; 8 nucleotides agree with TRBD1. V shed 3 bases, J shed 7 bases, and the junction held 1 base outside the gene matches. Germline lookup yields CDR1 KGHSH and CDR2 LQKENI. The length of the CDR3 is 13 residues. In DNA form, the CDR3 reads TGTGCCAGCTCACCGGACAGGGCTGAAAAACTGTTTTTT. Translated: CASSPDRAEKLFF.